These T cell receptor beta chains were read from a single sample in a study of shared clonotypes between healthy human individuals. The assay was immunoSEQ multiplex PCR, and TCRdb's table has in-frame clones only and misses some. The sample lists about 120,000 clones; around 68% were seen once. Sequenced material: memory CD8+ T cells sorted from blood. The receptors originated from a woman in her thirties in good health. CDR3s leave out the opening cysteine and the closing phenylalanine or tryptophan.

j_call,v_call,cdr3_aa
TRBJ1-1,TRBV11-2,ASSLNPNTEAF
TRBJ2-3,TRBV10-3,ATRLGDGTDTQY
TRBJ2-4,TRBV25-1,ASSEAKGGDKNIQY
TRBJ2-7,TRBV7-2,ASSRGLAGGMYEQY
TRBJ2-2,TRBV4-2,ASSQVLGPGELF
TRBJ2-3,TRBV19,ASMVGAGGSDTQY
TRBJ2-7,TRBV29-1,SVEERETGLSYEQY
TRBJ2-1,TRBV19,ASAPGQGDYNEQF
TRBJ2-7,TRBV5-1,ASSFFGSGRTYEQY
TRBJ1-1,TRBV28,ASKPSQGAVTEAF
TRBJ2-3,TRBV27,ASSSPFQDTQY
TRBJ2-7,TRBV9,ASLRLRDEQY
TRBJ2-7,TRBV2,ASSELPKIVMGNYEQY
TRBJ2-7,TRBV9,ASSARPSGFYEQY
TRBJ1-1,TRBV27,ASSLHGDRVGAF
TRBJ2-1,TRBV27,ASSPGVSGTYNEQF
TRBJ1-2,TRBV5-1,ASSLVASNYGYT
TRBJ1-4,TRBV9,ASSVGGTDEKLF
TRBJ2-7,TRBV19,ASSIPTPPTGLNYEQY